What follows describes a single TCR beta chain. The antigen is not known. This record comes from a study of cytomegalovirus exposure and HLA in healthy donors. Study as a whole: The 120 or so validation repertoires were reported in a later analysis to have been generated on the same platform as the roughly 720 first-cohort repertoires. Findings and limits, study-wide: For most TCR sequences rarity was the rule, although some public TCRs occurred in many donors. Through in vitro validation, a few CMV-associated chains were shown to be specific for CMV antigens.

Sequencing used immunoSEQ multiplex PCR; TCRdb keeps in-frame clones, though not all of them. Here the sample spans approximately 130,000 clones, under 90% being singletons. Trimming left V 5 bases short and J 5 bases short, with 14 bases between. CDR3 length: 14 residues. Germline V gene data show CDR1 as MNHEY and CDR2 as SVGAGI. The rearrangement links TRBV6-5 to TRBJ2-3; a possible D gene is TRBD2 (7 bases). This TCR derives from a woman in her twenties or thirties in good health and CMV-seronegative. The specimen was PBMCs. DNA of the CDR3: TGTGCCAGCAGTATGGGGGGGCAGGGAGATACGCAGTATTTT. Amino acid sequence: CASSMGGQGDTQYF.